This T cell receptor (beta chain) comes out of a study of blood T cell repertoires in COVID-19. Study as a whole: Sites across the United States, Italy and Spain contributed samples from acute and convalescent COVID-19. PBMCs, B-cell-depleted T cells, or T cells were the source of the cDNA or gDNA that made up the material.

V lost 6 bases and J lost 1; bases outside the gene matches: 8. CDR3 length: 15 amino acids. Germline CDR1 is MNHEY and CDR2 is SVGAGI. In the original analysis: Researchers report that nucleated cell counts were estimated from reference gene primer amplification. Libraries were prepared by immunoSEQ multiplex PCR; TCRdb keeps only in-frame clonotypes and omits some of them. V, J and clone size derive from that table, while D and trimming were established from the DNA sequence. The sample contains 150,000 to 200,000 clones, about three quarters of which appear only once. This clone came up a few times.

Sequenced sample: peripheral blood. The chain is built from TRBV6-5 and TRBJ1-1; 7 bases line up with TRBD1. The source is a woman aged 80 or over with active or convalescent COVID-19. The CDR3 coding sequence is TGTGCCAGCAGCAATACAGGGGCCCGGAACACTGAAGCTTTCTTT. It is translated as CASSNTGARNTEAFF.